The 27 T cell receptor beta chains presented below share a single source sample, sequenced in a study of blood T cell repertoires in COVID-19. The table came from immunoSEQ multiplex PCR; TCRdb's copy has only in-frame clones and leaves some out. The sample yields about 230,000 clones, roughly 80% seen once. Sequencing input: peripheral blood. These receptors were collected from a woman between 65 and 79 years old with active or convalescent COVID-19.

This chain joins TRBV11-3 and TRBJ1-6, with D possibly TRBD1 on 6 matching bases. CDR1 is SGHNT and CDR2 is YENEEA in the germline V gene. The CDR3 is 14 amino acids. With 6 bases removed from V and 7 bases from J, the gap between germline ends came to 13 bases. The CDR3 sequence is CASSYKGGNSPLHF. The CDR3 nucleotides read TGTGCCAGCAGTTATAAGGGGGGGAATTCACCCCTCCACTTT. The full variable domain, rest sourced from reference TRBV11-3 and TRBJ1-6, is EAGVVQSPRYKIIEKKQPVAFWCNPISGHNTLYWYLQNLGQGPELLIRYENEEAVDDSQLPKDRFSAERLKGVDSTLKIQPAELGDSAVYLCASSYKGGNSPLHFGNGTRLTVT.

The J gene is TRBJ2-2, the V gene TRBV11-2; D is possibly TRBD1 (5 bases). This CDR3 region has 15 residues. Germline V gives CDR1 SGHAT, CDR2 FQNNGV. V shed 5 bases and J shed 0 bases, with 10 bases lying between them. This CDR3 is CASSRQLANTGELFF. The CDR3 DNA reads TGTGCCAGCAGCCGACAGCTCGCGAACACCGGGGAGCTGTTTTTT.

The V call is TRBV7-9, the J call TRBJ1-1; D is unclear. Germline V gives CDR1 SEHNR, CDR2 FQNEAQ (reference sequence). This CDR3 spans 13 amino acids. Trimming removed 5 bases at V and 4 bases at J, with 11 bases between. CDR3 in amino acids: CASSQSRGTEAFF. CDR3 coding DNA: TGTGCCAGCAGCCAAAGTCGGGGCACTGAAGCTTTCTTT.

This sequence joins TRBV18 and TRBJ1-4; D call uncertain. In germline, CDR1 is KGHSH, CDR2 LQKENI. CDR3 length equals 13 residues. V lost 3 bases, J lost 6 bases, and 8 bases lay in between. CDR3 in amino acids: CASSPSSDEKLFF. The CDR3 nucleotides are TGTGCCAGCTCACCGTCCTCCGATGAAAAACTGTTTTTT.

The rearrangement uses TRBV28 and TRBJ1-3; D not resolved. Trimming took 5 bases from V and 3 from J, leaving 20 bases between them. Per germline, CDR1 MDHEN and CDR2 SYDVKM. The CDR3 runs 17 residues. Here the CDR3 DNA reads TGTGCCAGCAGTACCGTGTTCGGTCTCTTTAGTGGAAACACCATATATTTT. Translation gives CASSTVFGLFSGNTIYF.

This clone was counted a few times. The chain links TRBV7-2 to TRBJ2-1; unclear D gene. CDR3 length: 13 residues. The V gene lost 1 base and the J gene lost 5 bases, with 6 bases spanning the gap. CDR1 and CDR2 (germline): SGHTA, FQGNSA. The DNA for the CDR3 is TGTGCCAGCAGCTTAGGGCCTGACAATGAGCAGTTCTTC. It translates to CASSLGPDNEQFF.

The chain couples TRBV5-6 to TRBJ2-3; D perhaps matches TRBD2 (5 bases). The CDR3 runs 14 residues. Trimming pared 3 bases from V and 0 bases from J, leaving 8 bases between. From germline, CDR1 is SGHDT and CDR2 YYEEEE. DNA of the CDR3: TGTGCCAGCAGCTCGGGATCTAGCACAGATACGCAGTATTTT. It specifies CASSSGSSTDTQYF.

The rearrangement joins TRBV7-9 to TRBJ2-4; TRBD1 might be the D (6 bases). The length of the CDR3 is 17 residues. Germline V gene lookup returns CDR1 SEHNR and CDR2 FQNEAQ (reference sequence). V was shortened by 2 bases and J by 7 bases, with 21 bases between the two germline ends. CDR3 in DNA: TGTGCCAGCAGCTTATCCCAGGGGTCCCTCAGGCGGAACATTCAGTACTTC. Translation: CASSLSQGSLRRNIQYF.

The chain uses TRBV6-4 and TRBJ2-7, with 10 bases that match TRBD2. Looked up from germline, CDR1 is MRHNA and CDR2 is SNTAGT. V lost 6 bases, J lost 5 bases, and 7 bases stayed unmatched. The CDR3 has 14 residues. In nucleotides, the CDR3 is TGTGCCAGCAGGTTGAGCGGGAGGGCCAACGAGCAGTACTTC. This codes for CASRLSGRANEQYF.

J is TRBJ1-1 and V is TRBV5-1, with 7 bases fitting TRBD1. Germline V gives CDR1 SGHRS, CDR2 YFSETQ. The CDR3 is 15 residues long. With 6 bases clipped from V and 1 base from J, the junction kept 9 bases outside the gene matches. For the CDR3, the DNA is TGCGCCAGCACAACGGAGGACAGGAGGAACACTGAAGCTTTCTTT. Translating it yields CASTTEDRRNTEAFF.

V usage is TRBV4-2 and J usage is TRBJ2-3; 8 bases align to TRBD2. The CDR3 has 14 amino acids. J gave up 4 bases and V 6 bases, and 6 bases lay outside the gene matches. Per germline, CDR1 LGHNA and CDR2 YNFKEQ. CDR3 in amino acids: CASRLSGGADTQYF. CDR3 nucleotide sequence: TGTGCCAGCAGGCTTTCGGGGGGGGCAGATACGCAGTATTTT.

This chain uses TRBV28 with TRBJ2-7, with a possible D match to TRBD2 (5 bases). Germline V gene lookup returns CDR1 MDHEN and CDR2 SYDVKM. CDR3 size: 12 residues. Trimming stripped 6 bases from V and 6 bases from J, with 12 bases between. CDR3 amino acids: CASSLMGSEQYF. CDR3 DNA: TGTGCCAGCAGCCTCATGGGGAGCGAGCAGTACTTC.

For the CDR3, the DNA is TGCGCCAGCAGCCCTGACCCGAACAGCCCTGGAAACACCATATATTTT. Translated, it gives CASSPDPNSPGNTIYF. V usage is TRBV5-1 and J usage is TRBJ1-3; D is unresolved. The CDR3 totals 16 residues. Germline V gene lookup returns CDR1 SGHRS and CDR2 YFSETQ. V shed 4 bases and J shed 2 bases, with 16 bases lying between them.

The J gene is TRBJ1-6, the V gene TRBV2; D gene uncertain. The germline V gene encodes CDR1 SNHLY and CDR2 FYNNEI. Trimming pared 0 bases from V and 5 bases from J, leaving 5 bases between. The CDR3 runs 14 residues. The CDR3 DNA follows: TGTGCCAGCAGTGAAGCGGGAGATAATTCACCCCTCCACTTT. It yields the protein CASSEAGDNSPLHF.

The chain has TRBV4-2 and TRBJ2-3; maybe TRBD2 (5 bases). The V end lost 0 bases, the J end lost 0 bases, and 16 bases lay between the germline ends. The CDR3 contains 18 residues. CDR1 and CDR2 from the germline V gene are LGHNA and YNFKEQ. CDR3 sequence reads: CASSQELEWIVSTDTQYF. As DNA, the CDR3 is TGTGCCAGCAGCCAAGAACTAGAGTGGATAGTTAGCACAGATACGCAGTATTTT.

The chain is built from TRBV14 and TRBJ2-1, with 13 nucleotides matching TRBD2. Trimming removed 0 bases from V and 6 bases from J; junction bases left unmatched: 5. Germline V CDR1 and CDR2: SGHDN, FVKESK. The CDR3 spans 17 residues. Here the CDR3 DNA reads TGTGCCAGCAGCCAAGACTGGACTAGCGGGAGAGGCAATGAGCAGTTCTTC. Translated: CASSQDWTSGRGNEQFF.

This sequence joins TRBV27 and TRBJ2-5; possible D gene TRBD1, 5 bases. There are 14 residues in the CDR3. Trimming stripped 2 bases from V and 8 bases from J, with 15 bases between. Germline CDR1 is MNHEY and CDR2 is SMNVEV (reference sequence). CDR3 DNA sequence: TGTGCCAGCAGTTTAAATCTGGACAAGGCAACCCAGTACTTC. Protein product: CASSLNLDKATQYF.

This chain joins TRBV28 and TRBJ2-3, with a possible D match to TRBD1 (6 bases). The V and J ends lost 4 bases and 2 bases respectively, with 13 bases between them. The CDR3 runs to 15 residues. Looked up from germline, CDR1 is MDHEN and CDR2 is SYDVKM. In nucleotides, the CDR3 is TGTGCCAGCAGTTGGGGGCAGGGGCCCACAGATACGCAGTATTTT. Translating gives CASSWGQGPTDTQYF.

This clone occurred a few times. This CDR3 is CASSILGDLDGGTQYF. The CDR3 coding sequence is TGTGCCAGTAGTATATTGGGGGACTTGGACGGGGGGACCCAGTACTTC. The rearrangement uses TRBV19 and TRBJ2-5; tentatively, D is TRBD2 (6 bases). CDR1 LNHDA and CDR2 SQIVND come from the germline V gene (reference sequence). This CDR3 is built from 16 residues. V lost 2 bases and J 7 bases, leaving 20 bases between the germline ends.

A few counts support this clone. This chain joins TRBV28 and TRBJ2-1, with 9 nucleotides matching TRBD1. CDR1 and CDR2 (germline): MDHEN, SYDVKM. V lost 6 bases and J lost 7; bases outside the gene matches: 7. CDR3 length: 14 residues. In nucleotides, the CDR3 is TGTGCCAGCAGCCGCGTTGACAGGGGGAATGAGCAGTTCTTC. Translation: CASSRVDRGNEQFF.

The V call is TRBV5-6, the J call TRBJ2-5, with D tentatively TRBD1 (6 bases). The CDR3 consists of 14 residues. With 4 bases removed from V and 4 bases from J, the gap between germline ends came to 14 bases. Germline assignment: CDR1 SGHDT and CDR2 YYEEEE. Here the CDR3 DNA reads TGTGCCAGCAGCGTAAACAGGGTGCTAGAGACCCAGTACTTC. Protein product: CASSVNRVLETQYF.

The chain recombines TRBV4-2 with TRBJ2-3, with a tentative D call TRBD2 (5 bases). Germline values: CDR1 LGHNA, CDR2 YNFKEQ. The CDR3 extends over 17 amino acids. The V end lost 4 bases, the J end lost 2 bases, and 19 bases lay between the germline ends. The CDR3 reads CASSPKGVWRNTDTQYF. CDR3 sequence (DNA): TGTGCCAGCAGCCCCAAGGGAGTTTGGCGAAACACAGATACGCAGTATTTT.

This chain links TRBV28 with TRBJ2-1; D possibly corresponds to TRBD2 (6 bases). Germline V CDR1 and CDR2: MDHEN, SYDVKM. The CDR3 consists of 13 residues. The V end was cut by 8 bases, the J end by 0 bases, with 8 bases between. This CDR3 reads CASGGDSYNEQFF. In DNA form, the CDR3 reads TGTGCCAGCGGAGGGGACTCCTACAATGAGCAGTTCTTC.

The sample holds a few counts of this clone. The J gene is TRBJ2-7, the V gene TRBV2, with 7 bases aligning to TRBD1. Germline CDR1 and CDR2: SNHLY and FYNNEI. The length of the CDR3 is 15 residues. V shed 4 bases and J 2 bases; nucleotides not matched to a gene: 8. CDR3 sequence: CASSADRALTYEQYF. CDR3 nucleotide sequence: TGTGCCAGCAGTGCAGACAGGGCCCTTACCTACGAGCAGTACTTC.

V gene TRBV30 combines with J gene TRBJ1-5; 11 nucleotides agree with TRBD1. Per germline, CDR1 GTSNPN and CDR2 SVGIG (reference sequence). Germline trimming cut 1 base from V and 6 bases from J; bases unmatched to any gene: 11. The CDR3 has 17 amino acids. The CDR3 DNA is TGTGCCTGGAGTGGGCTGCGGGGACAGGGGGTAGTTCAGCCCCAGCATTTT. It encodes CAWSGLRGQGVVQPQHF. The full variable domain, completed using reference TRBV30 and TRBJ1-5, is SQTIHQWPATLVQPVGSPLSLECTVEGTSNPNLYWYRQAAGRGLQLLFYSVGIGQISSEVPQNLSASRPQDRQFILSSKKLLLSDSGFYLCAWSGLRGQGVVQPQHFGDGTRLSIL.

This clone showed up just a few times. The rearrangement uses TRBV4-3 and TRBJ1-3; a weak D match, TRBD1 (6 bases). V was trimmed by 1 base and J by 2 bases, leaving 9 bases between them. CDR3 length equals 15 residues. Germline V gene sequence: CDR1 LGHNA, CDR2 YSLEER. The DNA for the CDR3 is TGCGCCAGCAGCCAAGCCGGGACACCTGGAAACACCATATATTTT. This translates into CASSQAGTPGNTIYF.

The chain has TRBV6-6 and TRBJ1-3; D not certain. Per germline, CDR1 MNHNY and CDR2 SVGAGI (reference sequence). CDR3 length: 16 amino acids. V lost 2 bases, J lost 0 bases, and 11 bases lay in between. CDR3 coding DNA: TGTGCCAGCAGTTACGGAGGTCCAGACTCTGGAAACACCATATATTTT. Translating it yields CASSYGGPDSGNTIYF.